This T cell receptor (beta chain) was recorded in a study of brain T cells in children with intractable seizures. Points from the study as a whole: Pre- and post-surgery blood differed in depth, so pre-surgery absences may be undersampling.

V was clipped by 5 bases and J by 0 bases, with 11 bases between them. CDR1 is SEHNR and CDR2 is FQNEAQ in the germline V gene (reference sequence). This CDR3 is built from 16 residues. Generated by immunoSEQ multiplex PCR, the TCRdb table keeps only in-frame clones and is missing some. The repertoire has about 340,000 clones, 93% of them found once; the top ten carry 5.5% to 6%. Described time point: blood from clinic visit 5 months post-surgery; TSC patient then seizure free. Surgery cases with the highest brain T cell transcript signatures were chosen for sequencing. In the case of this clone: Antigen unknown.

This sequence originates from a boy in the first two years of life with tuberous sclerosis and intractable seizures. Here the sequenced sample was peripheral blood, taken less than 6 months after surgery. This chain joins TRBV7-9 and TRBJ1-6; tentatively, D is TRBD1 (5 bases). Written as DNA, the CDR3 is TGTGCCAGCAGCCTCAGACAGAGCTCCTATAATTCACCCCTCCACTTT. This sequence encodes CASSLRQSSYNSPLHF. The full variable domain, completed using reference TRBV7-9 and TRBJ1-6, is DTGVSQNPRHKITKRGQNVTFRCDPISEHNRLYWYRQTLGQGPEFLTYFQNEAQLEKSRLLSDRFSAERPKGSFSTLEIQRTEQGDSAMYLCASSLRQSSYNSPLHFGNGTRLTVT.